This T cell receptor (beta chain) derives from a study of T cells in Graves' hyperthyroidism and ophthalmopathy. Trimming shortened V by 5 bases and J by 10 bases, and 12 bases separated the two germline ends. Germline V lookup: CDR1 SEHNR, CDR2 FQNEAQ (reference sequence). The CDR3 has 13 amino acids. Participants, patients aged 18 to 65, had newly diagnosed hyperthyroidism with a duration under 2 months. This clonotype was counted between two and nine times. Template material for amplifying TCR beta CDR3 regions consisted of RNA transcripts. A set of HTBI primers served as the primers for a first-round RT-PCR of the TCR CDR3. TCRdb re-analysed the multiplex PCR reads in MiXCR, keeping a single row per CDR3 protein. The sample carries about 710,000 distinct CDR3 sequences, roughly 17% recorded once.

The TCR sequence derives from a man between 18 and 29 years old with Graves' hyperthyroidism. Source material: blood. The chain uses TRBV7-9 and TRBJ1-6; D remains unclear. In DNA, the CDR3 is TGTGCCAGCAGCCCGCGTCGGGTGTCACCCCTCCACTTT. It codes for CASSPRRVSPLHF.